This T cell receptor beta chain stems from a study of cytomegalovirus exposure and HLA in healthy donors. About the study: Counted in an early data release were about 86 million unique TCRs from HLA-typed donors. General observations from the study: A later analysis found common viral pathogens apparently linked to several of the most significant clusters. There were reportedly fewer N-insertions in an Asian-associated ancestry cluster than the roughly 670-donor mean, in a later analysis.

Trimming shortened V by 3 bases and J by 5 bases, and 5 bases separated the two germline ends. This CDR3 region has 12 residues. CDR1 is MDHEN, CDR2 SYDVKM, per germline. Details on this clone: Its target is not known.

The study ran its PCR with 60 Vbeta and 13 Jbeta primers. TCRdb's table, derived via immunoSEQ multiplex PCR, lists solely in-frame clones and lacks some. The table has fewer than 110,000 clones, roughly 80% seen once. Sequencing used PBMCs. V usage is TRBV28 and J usage is TRBJ1-5; no definite D call. The TCR comes from a man aged 50-60 years in good health and CMV-seropositive. The CDR3 bases are TGTGCCAGCAGTTTTGAGGATCAGCCCCAGCATTTT. It encodes CASSFEDQPQHF.